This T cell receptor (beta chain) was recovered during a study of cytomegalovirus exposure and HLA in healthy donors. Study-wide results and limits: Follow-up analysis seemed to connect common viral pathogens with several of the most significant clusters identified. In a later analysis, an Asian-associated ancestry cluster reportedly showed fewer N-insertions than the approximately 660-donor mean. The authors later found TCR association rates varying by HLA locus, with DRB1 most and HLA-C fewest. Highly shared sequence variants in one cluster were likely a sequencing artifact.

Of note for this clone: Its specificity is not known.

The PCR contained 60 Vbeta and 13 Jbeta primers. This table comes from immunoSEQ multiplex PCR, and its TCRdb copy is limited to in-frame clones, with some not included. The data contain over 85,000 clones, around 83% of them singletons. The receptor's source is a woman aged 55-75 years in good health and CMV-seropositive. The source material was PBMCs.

The CDR3 coding sequence is TGTGCCAGCAGAGGGGTAAATGAAAAACTGTTTTTT. Protein sequence: CASRGVNEKLFF. The chain has TRBV2 and TRBJ1-4; possible D gene TRBD1, 5 bases. CDR1 and CDR2 (germline): SNHLY, FYNNEI. V lost 6 bases and J 5 bases, leaving 7 bases between the germline ends. CDR3 length: 12 residues.